This T cell receptor (beta chain) was sequenced in a study of CD8 T cells in Susac syndrome. Sequencing of TCR beta was performed on blood CD8+ T cells and on blood CD4+ T cells. TEMRA cells were FACS-enriched, with CD8+ and CD4+ T cells isolated negatively. RNA, at roughly 0.45 to 1 ug, was reverse transcribed with random hexamers. Multiplex immunoSEQ PCR targeted 54 Vbeta and 13 Jbeta TCR beta segments. TCRdb passed the immunoSEQ multiplex PCR reads through MiXCR, listing each CDR3 protein once. The profile covers 40,000 to 55,000 distinct CDR3 sequences, with 93% appearing a single time and around 0.49% taken by the ten largest. Looked up from germline, CDR1 is MNHNS and CDR2 is SASEGT. V gave up 3 bases and J gave up 2 bases, with 5 bases separating them. The CDR3 is made up of 14 amino acids.

This clonotype originated in a human donor with multiple sclerosis. The sample consisted of CD8+ T cells from PBMCs. This rearrangement joins TRBV6-1 to TRBJ2-6; D gene uncertain. CDR3 nucleotide sequence: TGTGCCAGCAGTGATCTTACTGGGGCCAACGTCCTGACTTTC. It encodes CASSDLTGANVLTF.